A single sample is the source of the 17 T cell receptor beta chains below, sequenced in a study of beta chain features in type 1 diabetes. Their target antigens are unknown. Isolated RNA was reverse transcribed in full, so expressed TCRB transcripts were sequenced. Here immunoSEQ multiplex PCR was the method, and the copy in TCRdb shows in-frame clones only, minus some. The sample gives approximately 100,000 clones, 25% to 35% of which show up once; more than 0.5% is in the top ten. Study-wide findings and caveats: Shortening of TCRB CDR3s, moderate but significant, appeared in all four CD4+ subsets of Type 1 diabetes patients.

The sequencing input was central memory CD4+ T cells from blood. The receptors were gathered from a woman aged 18-29 years with type 1 diabetes.

The V call is TRBV5-1, the J call TRBJ2-3; 7 positions agree with TRBD1. The CDR3 spans 15 residues. The V segment lost 0 bases and the J segment 1 base; nucleotides outside the gene matches: 2. Germline CDR1 SGHRS, CDR2 YFSETQ. DNA of the CDR3: TGCGCCAGCAGCTTGGCAGGACAGGGCACAGATACGCAGTATTTT. It encodes CASSLAGQGTDTQYF.

The chain recombines TRBV15 with TRBJ2-2; D possibly corresponds to TRBD2 (5 bases). The CDR3 extends over 15 amino acids. The germline V gene encodes CDR1 LNHNV and CDR2 YYDKDF (reference sequence). The V gene lost 2 bases and the J gene lost 6 bases, with 13 bases spanning the gap. CDR3 bases: TGTGCCACCAGCAGACCAGGTGCGGAGGCCGGGGAGCTGTTTTTT. Protein product: CATSRPGAEAGELFF.

This clone was counted between two and nine times. The chain is built from TRBV6-6 and TRBJ2-7; weak D call: TRBD1 (5 bases). Germline V CDR1 and CDR2: MNHNY, SVGAGI (reference sequence). The CDR3 contains 11 residues. Deletions cut 8 bases from V and 2 bases from J, with 7 bases between. The DNA for the CDR3 is TGTGCCAGCCAGGGTACCTACGAGCAGTACGTC. Its protein is CASQGTYEQYV.

The chain joins TRBV19 to TRBJ1-5, with D possibly being TRBD1 (5 bases). The germline V gene encodes CDR1 LNHDA and CDR2 SQIVND (reference sequence). V was pared by 0 bases and J by 9 bases, with 12 bases between. This CDR3 is 14 amino acids long. CDR3 in DNA: TGTGCCAGTAGTATAGAAGGAGGGAGGGGGCCCCAGCATTTT. This translates into CASSIEGGRGPQHF.

This chain connects TRBV6-6 to TRBJ2-7; 8 bases align to TRBD2. Germline assignment: CDR1 MNHNY and CDR2 SVGAGI (reference sequence). The CDR3 has 15 amino acids. With V trimmed by 7 bases and J by 2 bases, 10 bases remained unmatched. CDR3 nucleotide sequence: TGTGCCAGCACCTACGGATCGGGAGGGACCTACGAGCAGTACTTC. It is translated as CASTYGSGGTYEQYF.

The chain recombines TRBV27 with TRBJ2-3; 14 bases line up with TRBD2. The J segment lost 5 bases and the V segment lost 6 bases, leaving 1 base of the junction unmatched. The CDR3 is 14 residues long. Germline CDR1 and CDR2: MNHEY and SMNVEV (reference sequence). CDR3 region: CASRGLAGGDTQYF. In DNA form, the CDR3 reads TGTGCCAGCAGAGGACTAGCGGGAGGAGATACGCAGTATTTT.

This clone came up a few times. This rearrangement joins TRBV19 to TRBJ1-5, with 9 bases fitting TRBD1. CDR1 is LNHDA, CDR2 SQIVND, per germline (reference sequence). Unmatched junction bases numbered 9, after V lost 7 bases and J lost 5 bases. This CDR3 spans 15 amino acids. This CDR3 is CASNFRDRAHQPQHF. The CDR3 DNA reads as TGTGCCAGTAATTTCCGGGACAGGGCCCATCAGCCCCAGCATTTT.

Of note for this clone: An end of the junction differs from the germline gene, which may be a read error. This chain uses TRBV7-9 with TRBJ2-7; 16 bases are a match to TRBD2. The CDR3 covers 14 residues. Germline CDR1 is SEHNR and CDR2 is FQNEAQ (reference sequence). As DNA, the CDR3 is TGTGCCAGCAGCTTAGCGGGACTAGCGGGAGGGCCCATGTTC. Its translation: CASSLAGLAGGPMF.

The chain couples TRBV29-1 to TRBJ1-2, with TRBD1 matching 7 bases. The CDR3 spans 12 residues. Unmatched junction bases numbered 4, after V lost 4 bases and J lost 5 bases. In germline, CDR1 is SQVTM, CDR2 ANQGSEA. In nucleotides, the CDR3 is TGCAGCGTTGGGTTACAGGGGTATGGCTACACCTTC. Protein product: CSVGLQGYGYTF.

The rearrangement links TRBV19 to TRBJ1-5, with D tentatively TRBD1 (5 bases). Trimming shortened V by 8 bases and J by 0 bases, and 20 bases separated the two germline ends. From germline, CDR1 is LNHDA and CDR2 SQIVND (reference sequence). The CDR3 consists of 17 residues. The DNA of the CDR3 is TGTGCCAGTCACGTAGGCGGACACTCCTATAGCAATCAGCCCCAGCATTTT. Protein product: CASHVGGHSYSNQPQHF.

At least ten counts were recorded for this clone. V is TRBV30 and J is TRBJ2-1, with TRBD2 matching 11 bases. In germline, CDR1 is GTSNPN, CDR2 SVGIG (reference sequence). The CDR3 runs to 14 residues. Trimming at V came to 5 bases and at J to 9 bases, leaving 9 bases not matched to a gene. CDR3 in DNA: TGTGCCTGGGGGTTGGGACTAGCGGTTAGTGAGCAGTTCTTC. Translated, it gives CAWGLGLAVSEQFF.

This clone appeared a few times. The V and J genes are TRBV30 and TRBJ1-2; D is uncertain. Trimming removed 0 bases at V and 6 bases at J, with 14 bases between. Looked up from germline, CDR1 is GTSNPN and CDR2 is SVGIG (reference sequence). This CDR3 region has 14 residues. The CDR3 bases are TGTGCCTGGAGTGTACTCGGGAGTCCTAATGGCTACACCTTC. Amino acids: CAWSVLGSPNGYTF.

This clone was seen more than once but under ten times. The chain employs TRBV30 and TRBJ1-2; D gene uncertain. This CDR3 has 12 amino acids. Trimming stripped 0 bases from V and 4 bases from J, with 6 bases between. Germline V gene data show CDR1 as GTSNPN and CDR2 as SVGIG (reference sequence). The CDR3 reads CAWSVISYGYTF. Here the CDR3 DNA reads TGTGCCTGGAGTGTAATCAGCTATGGCTACACCTTC.

This chain uses TRBV7-8 with TRBJ1-1; TRBD1 might be the D (6 bases). The germline V gene encodes CDR1 SGHVS and CDR2 FQNEAQ. This CDR3 comprises 14 residues. Deletions cut 5 bases from V and 4 bases from J, with 14 bases between. The CDR3 sequence: CASSEREGGTEAFF. CDR3 coding DNA: TGTGCCAGCAGCGAGAGGGAGGGGGGCACTGAAGCTTTCTTT.

This clone occurred a few times. V usage is TRBV9 and J usage is TRBJ2-1; 7 positions agree with TRBD2. V was pared by 3 bases and J by 1 base, with 4 bases of the junction left unmatched. The germline V gene has CDR1 SGDLS and CDR2 YYNGEE. The CDR3 loop spans 15 amino acids. The CDR3 protein is CASSEGGRSYNEQFF. The CDR3 coding sequence is TGTGCCAGCAGCGAGGGCGGGAGATCCTACAATGAGCAGTTCTTC.

This clone was counted between two and nine times. The chain carries TRBV5-4 and TRBJ1-4, with no clear D. The CDR3 spans 17 residues. Germline-derived CDR1 and CDR2 are SGHNT and YYREEE (reference sequence). V lost 0 bases to trimming and J lost 5 bases, with 17 bases between them. CDR3 in DNA: TGTGCCAGCAGCTTGGCGGGTGGTCGACCACCGAATGAAAAACTGTTTTTT. Amino acids: CASSLAGGRPPNEKLFF.

V gene TRBV11-2 combines with J gene TRBJ1-2; D is perhaps TRBD1 (6 bases). The CDR3 has 14 residues. The germline V gene encodes CDR1 SGHAT and CDR2 FQNNGV. V lost 6 bases to trimming and J lost 0 bases, with 11 bases between them. Written as DNA, the CDR3 is TGTGCCAGCAGTCAAGGGACATCTAACTATGGCTACACCTTC. This encodes CASSQGTSNYGYTF. Full variable domain (outside the CDR3, taken from reference TRBV11-2 and TRBJ1-2): EAGVAQSPRYKIIEKRQSVAFWCNPISGHATLYWYQQILGQGPKLLIQFQNNGVVDDSQLPKDRFSAERLKGVDSTLKIQPAKLEDSAVYLCASSQGTSNYGYTFGSGTRLTVV.